Below, 7 T cell receptor beta chains from the same sample are listed, as sequenced in a study of blood T cells in healthy people across ages. It was with a sample-barcoded 5' primer and a J-beta primer mix that a second PCR of about 6 to 12 cycles was run. From the 5' RACE reads, TCRdb called clonotypes with MiXCR, one entry per CDR3 protein. This table has 650,000 to 1,000,000 distinct CDR3 sequences, around 36% appearing once. The sample consisted of blood. Receptors were obtained from a young man in good health.

The rearrangement uses TRBV29-1 and TRBJ2-1; the match to TRBD1 covers 8 bases. The CDR3 has 14 amino acids. Germline V gene sequence: CDR1 SQVTM, CDR2 ANQGSEA. V dropped 1 base and J dropped 8; count of bases not matched to a gene: 7. CDR3 in DNA: TGCAGCGTTGAAGGGACAGGGCTGGGCGATGAGCAGTTCTTC. It translates to CSVEGTGLGDEQFF.

The genes are TRBV6-6 and TRBJ1-5, with 7 bases aligning to TRBD1. Germline CDR1 is MNHNY and CDR2 is SVGAGI (reference sequence). This CDR3 contains 15 residues. V was clipped by 7 bases and J by 2 bases; unmatched bases: 8. DNA of the CDR3: TGTGCCAGCAACCTCAAGGGGGCAGGCAATCAGCCCCAGCATTTT. Translation gives CASNLKGAGNQPQHF.

This clonotype occurred a few times. V and J are TRBV4-2 and TRBJ2-6; 8 nucleotides match TRBD2. The J segment lost 1 base and the V segment lost 4 bases, leaving 6 bases of the junction unmatched. CDR1 and CDR2 from the germline V gene are LGHNA and YNFKEQ. The CDR3 runs 17 residues. CDR3 bases: TGTGCCAGCAGCCCCGATCCGGGGGGGTCTGGGGCCAACGTCCTGACTTTC. This codes for CASSPDPGGSGANVLTF.

A single count supports this clonotype. The rearrangement uses TRBV2 and TRBJ2-1; D may be TRBD1 (5 bases). V lost 2 bases, J lost 8 bases, and 22 bases lay in between. In germline, CDR1 is SNHLY, CDR2 FYNNEI. This CDR3 spans 17 amino acids. The CDR3 bases are TGTGCCAGCAGTGAACCCCACAGTTGGGGCAAGGCCGATGAGCAGTTCTTC. This gives the protein CASSEPHSWGKADEQFF.

This chain links TRBV28 with TRBJ2-7, with 7 bases aligning to TRBD2. CDR3 size: 16 residues. V was clipped by 5 bases and J by 3 bases; unmatched bases: 13. Per the germline V gene, CDR1 is MDHEN and CDR2 is SYDVKM. Here the CDR3 DNA reads TGTGCCAGCAGTCCCCGCGTGGGTCCGGGAGGCTACGAGCAGTACTTC. Translating gives CASSPRVGPGGYEQYF.

V gene TRBV5-1 combines with J gene TRBJ1-1; maybe TRBD1 (6 bases). Germline CDR1 is SGHRS and CDR2 is YFSETQ. Trimming removed 4 bases at V and 4 bases at J, with 11 bases between. There are 13 residues in the CDR3. The CDR3 loop reads CASSGRGRTEAFF. DNA of the CDR3: TGCGCCAGCAGCGGCAGGGGCCGCACTGAAGCTTTCTTT.

This clonotype was detected many times. V gene TRBV1 combines with J gene TRBJ2-7; TRBD1 is the table's D call, not checked against the DNA. TRBV1 is a pseudogene locus. CDR3 length: 17 residues. The CDR3 loop reads CTSSQERTRDRHYEQYF. In nucleotides, the CDR3 is TGCACCAGCAGCCAAGAGAGGACCCGGGACAGGCACTACGAGCAGTACTTC.